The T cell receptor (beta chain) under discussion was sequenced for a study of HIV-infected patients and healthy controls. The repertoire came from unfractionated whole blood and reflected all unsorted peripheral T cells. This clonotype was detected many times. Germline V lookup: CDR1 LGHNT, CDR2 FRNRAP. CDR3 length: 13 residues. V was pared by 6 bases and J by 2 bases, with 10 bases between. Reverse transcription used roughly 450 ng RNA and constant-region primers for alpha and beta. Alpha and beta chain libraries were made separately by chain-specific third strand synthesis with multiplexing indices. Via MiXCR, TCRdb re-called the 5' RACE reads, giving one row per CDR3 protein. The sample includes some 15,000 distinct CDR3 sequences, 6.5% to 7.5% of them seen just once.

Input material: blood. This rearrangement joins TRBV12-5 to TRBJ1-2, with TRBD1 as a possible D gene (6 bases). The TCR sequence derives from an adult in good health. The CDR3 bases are TGTGCTAGTGGGGGGGACAAGAACTATGGCTACACCTTC. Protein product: CASGGDKNYGYTF.